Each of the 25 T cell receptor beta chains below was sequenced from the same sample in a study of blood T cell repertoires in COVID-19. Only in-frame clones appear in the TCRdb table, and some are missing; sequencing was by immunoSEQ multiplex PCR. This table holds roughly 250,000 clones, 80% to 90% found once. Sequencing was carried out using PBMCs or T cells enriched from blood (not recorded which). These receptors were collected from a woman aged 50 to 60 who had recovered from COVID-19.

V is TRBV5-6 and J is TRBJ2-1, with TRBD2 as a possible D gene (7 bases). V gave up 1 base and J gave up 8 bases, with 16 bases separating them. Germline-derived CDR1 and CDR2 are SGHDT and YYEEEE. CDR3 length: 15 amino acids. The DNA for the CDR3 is TGTGCCAGCAGCTTGCATGGGGGGGCAAGCGATGAGCAGTTCTTC. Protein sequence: CASSLHGGASDEQFF.

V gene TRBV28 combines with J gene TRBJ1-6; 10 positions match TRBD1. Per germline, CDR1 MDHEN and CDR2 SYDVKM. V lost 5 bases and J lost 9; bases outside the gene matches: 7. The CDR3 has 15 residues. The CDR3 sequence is CASSRLTGGSSPLHF. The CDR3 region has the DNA TGTGCCAGCAGTCGCCTGACAGGGGGCAGTTCACCCCTCCACTTT.

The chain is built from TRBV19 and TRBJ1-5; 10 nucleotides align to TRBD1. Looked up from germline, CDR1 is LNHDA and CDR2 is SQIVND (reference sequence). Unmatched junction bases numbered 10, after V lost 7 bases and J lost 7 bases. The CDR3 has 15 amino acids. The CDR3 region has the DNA TGTGCCAGTACCAAAGGGGACAGGGGATCGCAGCCCCAGCATTTT. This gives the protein CASTKGDRGSQPQHF.

The CDR3 DNA sequence: TGTGCCAGCACCCCGGGGGGCATCGATCAGCCCCAGCATTTT. Protein sequence: CASTPGGIDQPQHF. The genes are TRBV28 and TRBJ1-5; perhaps TRBD1 as D (6 bases). Germline CDR1 MDHEN, CDR2 SYDVKM. Trimming shortened V by 7 bases and J by 5 bases, and 15 bases separated the two germline ends. This CDR3 has 14 amino acids.

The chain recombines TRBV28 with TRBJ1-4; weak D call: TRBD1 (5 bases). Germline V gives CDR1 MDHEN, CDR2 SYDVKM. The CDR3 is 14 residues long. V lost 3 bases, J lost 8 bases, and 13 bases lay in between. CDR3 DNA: TGTGCCAGCAGTTTGAGCAGGGAGGGGGAAAAACTGTTTTTT. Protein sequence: CASSLSREGEKLFF.

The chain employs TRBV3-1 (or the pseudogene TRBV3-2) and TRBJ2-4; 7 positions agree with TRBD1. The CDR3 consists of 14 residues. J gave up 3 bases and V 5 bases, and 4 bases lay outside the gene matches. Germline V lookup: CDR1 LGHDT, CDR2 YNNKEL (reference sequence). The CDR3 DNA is TGTGCCAGCAGCGTCAACAGGGGCAAAAACATTCAGTACTTC. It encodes CASSVNRGKNIQYF.

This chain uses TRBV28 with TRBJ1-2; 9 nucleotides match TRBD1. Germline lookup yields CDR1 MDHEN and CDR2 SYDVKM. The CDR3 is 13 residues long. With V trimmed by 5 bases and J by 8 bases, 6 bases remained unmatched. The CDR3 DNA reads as TGTGCCAGCAGTCTACGGACAGGGGACGGCTACACCTTC. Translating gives CASSLRTGDGYTF.

In nucleotides, the CDR3 is TGTGCCAGCAGTATGGAACTAGCGGGAGTGCCAGATACGCAGTATTTT. Its translation: CASSMELAGVPDTQYF. This rearrangement joins TRBV28 to TRBJ2-3, with TRBD2 matching 11 bases. This CDR3 spans 16 amino acids. The germline V gene has CDR1 MDHEN and CDR2 SYDVKM. Trimming cost V 5 bases and J 4 bases; bases outside gene matches: 8.

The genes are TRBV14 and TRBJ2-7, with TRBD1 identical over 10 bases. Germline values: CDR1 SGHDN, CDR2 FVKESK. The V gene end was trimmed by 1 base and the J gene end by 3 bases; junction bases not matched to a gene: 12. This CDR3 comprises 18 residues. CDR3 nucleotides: TGTGCCAGCAGCCAAGTTCATGCTCCGCGGACAGGGGGCTACGAGCAGTACTTC. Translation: CASSQVHAPRTGGYEQYF.

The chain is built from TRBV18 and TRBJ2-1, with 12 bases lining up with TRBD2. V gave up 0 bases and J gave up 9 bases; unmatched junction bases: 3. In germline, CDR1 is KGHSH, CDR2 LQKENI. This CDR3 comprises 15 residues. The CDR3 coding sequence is TGTGCCAGCTCACCACCGGCTAGCGGGAGGGGTGAGCAGTTCTTC. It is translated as CASSPPASGRGEQFF.

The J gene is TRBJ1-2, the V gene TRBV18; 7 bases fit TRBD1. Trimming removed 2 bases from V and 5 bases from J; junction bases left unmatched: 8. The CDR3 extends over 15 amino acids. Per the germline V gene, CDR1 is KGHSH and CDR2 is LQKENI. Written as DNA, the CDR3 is TGTGCCAGCTCACCAGAGACAGGGTTGCTTTATGGCTACACCTTC. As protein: CASSPETGLLYGYTF.

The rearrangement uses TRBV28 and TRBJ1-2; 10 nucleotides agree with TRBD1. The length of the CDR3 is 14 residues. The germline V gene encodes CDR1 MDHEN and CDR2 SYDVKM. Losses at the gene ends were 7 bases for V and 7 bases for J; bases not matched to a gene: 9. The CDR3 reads CASTETGGSIGYTF. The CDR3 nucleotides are TGTGCCAGCACCGAGACAGGGGGCTCGATTGGCTACACCTTC.

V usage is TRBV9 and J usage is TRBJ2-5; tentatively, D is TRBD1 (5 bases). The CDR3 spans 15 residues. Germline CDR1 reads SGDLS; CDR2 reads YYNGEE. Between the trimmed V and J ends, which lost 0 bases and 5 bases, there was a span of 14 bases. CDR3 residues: CASSVGRQLQETQYF. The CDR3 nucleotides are TGTGCCAGCAGCGTAGGTAGACAGCTCCAGGAGACCCAGTACTTC. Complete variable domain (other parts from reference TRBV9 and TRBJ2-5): DSGVTQTPKHLITATGQRVTLRCSPRSGDLSVYWYQQSLDQGLQFLIQYYNGEERAKGNILERFSAQQFPDLHSELNLSSLELGDSALYFCASSVGRQLQETQYFGPGTRLLVL.

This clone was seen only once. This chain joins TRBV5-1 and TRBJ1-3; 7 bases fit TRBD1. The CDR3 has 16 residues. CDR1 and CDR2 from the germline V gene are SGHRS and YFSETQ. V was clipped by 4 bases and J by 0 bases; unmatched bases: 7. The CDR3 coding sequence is TGCGCCAGCAGCCCGGGACAGTCTTACTCTGGAAACACCATATATTTT. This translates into CASSPGQSYSGNTIYF.

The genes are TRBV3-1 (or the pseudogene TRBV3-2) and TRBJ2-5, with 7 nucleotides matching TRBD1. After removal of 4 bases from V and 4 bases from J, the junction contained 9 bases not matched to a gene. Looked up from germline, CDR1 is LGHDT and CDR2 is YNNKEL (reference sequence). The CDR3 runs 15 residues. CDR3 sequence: CASSPPGQSRETQYF. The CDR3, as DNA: TGTGCCAGCAGCCCGCCGGGACAGAGCCGAGAGACCCAGTACTTC.

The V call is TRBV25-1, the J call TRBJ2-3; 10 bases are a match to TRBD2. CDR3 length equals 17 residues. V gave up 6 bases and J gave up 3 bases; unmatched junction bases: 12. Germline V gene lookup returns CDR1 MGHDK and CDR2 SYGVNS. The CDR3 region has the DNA TGTGCCAGCAGCTTCTCCTCTAGCGGGAGAGGGACAGATACGCAGTATTTT. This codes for CASSFSSSGRGTDTQYF.

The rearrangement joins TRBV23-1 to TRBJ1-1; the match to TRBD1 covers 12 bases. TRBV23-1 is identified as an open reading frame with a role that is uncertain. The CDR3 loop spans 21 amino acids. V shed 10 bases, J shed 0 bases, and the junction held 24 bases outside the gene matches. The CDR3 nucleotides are TGCGCCACCAAGAAAGGGGACAGGGGGCATCGTTGGAATTGGGTGAACACTGAAGCTTTCTTT. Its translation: CATKKGDRGHRWNWVNTEAFF.

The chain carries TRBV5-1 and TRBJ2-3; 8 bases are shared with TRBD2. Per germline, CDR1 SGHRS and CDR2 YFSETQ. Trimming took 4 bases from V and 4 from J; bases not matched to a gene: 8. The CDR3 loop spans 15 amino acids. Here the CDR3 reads CASSDGTSGADTQYF. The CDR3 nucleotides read TGCGCCAGCAGCGACGGGACTAGTGGCGCAGATACGCAGTATTTT.

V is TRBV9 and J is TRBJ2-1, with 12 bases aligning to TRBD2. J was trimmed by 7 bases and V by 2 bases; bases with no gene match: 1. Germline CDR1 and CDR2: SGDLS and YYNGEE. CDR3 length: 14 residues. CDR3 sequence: CASSVTSGSNEQFF. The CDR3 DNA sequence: TGTGCCAGCAGCGTGACTAGCGGGAGTAATGAGCAGTTCTTC.

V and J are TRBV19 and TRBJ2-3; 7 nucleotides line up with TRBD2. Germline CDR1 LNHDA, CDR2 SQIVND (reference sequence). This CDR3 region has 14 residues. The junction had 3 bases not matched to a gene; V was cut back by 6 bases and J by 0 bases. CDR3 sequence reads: CASRDSGSTDTQYF. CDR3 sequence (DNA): TGTGCCAGTAGGGATAGCGGGAGCACAGATACGCAGTATTTT. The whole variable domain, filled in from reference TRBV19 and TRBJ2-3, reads DGGITQSPKYLFRKEGQNVTLSCEQNLNHDAMYWYRQDPGQGLRLIYYSQIVNDFQKGDIAEGYSVSREKKESFPLTVTSAQKNPTAFYLCASRDSGSTDTQYFGPGTRLTVL.

DNA of the CDR3: TGCAGTGCTGATCAGGGACAGCCCCAGCATTTT. Protein sequence: CSADQGQPQHF. The chain uses TRBV20-1 and TRBJ1-5; a possible D gene is TRBD1 (5 bases). Deletions cut 5 bases from V and 7 bases from J, with 9 bases between. Germline V lookup: CDR1 DFQATT, CDR2 SNEGSKA (reference sequence). CDR3 size: 11 residues.

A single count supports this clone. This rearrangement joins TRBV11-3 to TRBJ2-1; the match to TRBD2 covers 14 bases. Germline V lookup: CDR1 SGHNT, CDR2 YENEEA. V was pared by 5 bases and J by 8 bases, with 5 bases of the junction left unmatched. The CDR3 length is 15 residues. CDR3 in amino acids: CASSPGTSGSYEQFF. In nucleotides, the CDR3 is TGTGCCAGCAGCCCCGGGACTAGCGGGAGTTATGAGCAGTTCTTC.

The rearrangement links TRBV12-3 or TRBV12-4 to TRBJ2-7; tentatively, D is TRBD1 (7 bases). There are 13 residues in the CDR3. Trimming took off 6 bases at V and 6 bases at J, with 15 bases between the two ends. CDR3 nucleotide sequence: TGTGCCAGCAGGCTGACAGGGACTGTCGAGCAGTACTTC. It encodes CASRLTGTVEQYF.

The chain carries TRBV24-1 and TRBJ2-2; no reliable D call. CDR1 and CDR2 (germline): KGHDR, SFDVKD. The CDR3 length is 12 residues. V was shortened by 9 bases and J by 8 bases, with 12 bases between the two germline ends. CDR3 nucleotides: TGTGCCACCTCCCTTCTCGGTGGGGAGCTGTTTTTT. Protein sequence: CATSLLGGELFF.

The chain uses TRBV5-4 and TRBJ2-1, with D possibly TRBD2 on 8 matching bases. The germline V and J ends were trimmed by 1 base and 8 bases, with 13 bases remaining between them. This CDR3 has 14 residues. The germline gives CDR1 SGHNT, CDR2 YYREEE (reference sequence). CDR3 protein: CASSLPGRGHEQFF. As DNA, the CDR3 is TGTGCCAGCAGCTTGCCCGGGAGGGGGCATGAGCAGTTCTTC.